Presented here are 22 T cell receptor beta chains from one specimen sequenced in a study of cytomegalovirus exposure and HLA in healthy donors. Primers: 60 Vbeta forward and 13 Jbeta reverse. Assay used: immunoSEQ multiplex PCR; TCRdb lists only in-frame clones, some missing. Among 100,000 to 150,000 clones, less than 85% were seen once, and the ten largest hold roughly 2.1%. Sample: PBMCs. The receptors come from a woman in her thirties or forties in good health and CMV-seropositive.

A few counts support this clone. The chain has TRBV5-1 and TRBJ1-1; 8 nucleotides line up with TRBD1. The CDR3 spans 14 residues. CDR1 and CDR2 from the germline V gene are SGHRS and YFSETQ. The junction had 2 bases not matched to a gene; V was cut back by 1 base and J by 3 bases. CDR3 nucleotide sequence: TGCGCCAGCAGCTTGTCAGGGGGCTACACTGAAGCTTTCTTT. Protein sequence: CASSLSGGYTEAFF.

This chain connects TRBV6-5 to TRBJ2-2, with 8 bases aligning to TRBD1. Germline CDR1 is MNHEY and CDR2 is SVGAGI. The CDR3 is 15 residues long. With V trimmed by 6 bases and J by 2 bases, 5 bases remained unmatched. CDR3 DNA sequence: TGTGCCAGCAGGTCCGGGACAGGAAACACCGGGGAGCTGTTTTTT. Translation: CASRSGTGNTGELFF.

The CDR3 DNA is TGTGCCAGCAGCCCTAGAGGGGGAAAGAACACTGAAGCTTTCTTT. It specifies CASSPRGGKNTEAFF. The J gene is TRBJ1-1, the V gene TRBV7-2; D is perhaps TRBD1 (6 bases). The CDR3 spans 15 residues. The germline V gene has CDR1 SGHTA and CDR2 FQGNSA. V was pared by 5 bases and J by 1 base, with 14 bases between.

This rearrangement joins TRBV7-9 to TRBJ2-1, with 8 bases that match TRBD2. Germline V lookup: CDR1 SEHNR, CDR2 FQNEAQ (reference sequence). After removal of 1 base from V and 9 bases from J, the junction contained 11 bases not matched to a gene. The CDR3 has 16 amino acids. In DNA, the CDR3 is TGTGCCAGCAGCTTAGATGTAGCGGGGCCGCGGGGTGAGCAGTTCTTC. Translation: CASSLDVAGPRGEQFF.

The genes are TRBV5-4 and TRBJ1-2; 7 bases match TRBD1. Germline values: CDR1 SGHNT, CDR2 YYREEE (reference sequence). This CDR3 contains 13 residues. Trimming cost V 0 bases and J 8 bases; bases outside gene matches: 4. The CDR3 coding sequence is TGTGCCAGCAGCTTGGGCCAGGGGGGCGGCTACACCTTC. Residues: CASSLGQGGGYTF.

This chain joins TRBV7-9 and TRBJ1-1; D is unclear. Deletions cut 5 bases from V and 5 bases from J, with 12 bases between. The CDR3 consists of 13 residues. In germline, CDR1 is SEHNR, CDR2 FQNEAQ (reference sequence). CDR3 sequence reads: CASSRGLRTEAFF. CDR3 DNA sequence: TGTGCCAGCAGCCGCGGACTACGAACTGAAGCTTTCTTT. Together with reference TRBV7-9 and TRBJ1-1, the CDR3 gives the full variable domain: DTGVSQNPRHKITKRGQNVTFRCDPISEHNRLYWYRQTLGQGPEFLTYFQNEAQLEKSRLLSDRFSAERPKGSFSTLEIQRTEQGDSAMYLCASSRGLRTEAFFGQGTRLTVV.

The CDR3 bases are TGTGCCAGCAGCCTGACAGGGCCCCCCTACGAGCAGTACTTC. This translates into CASSLTGPPYEQYF. The chain uses TRBV28 and TRBJ2-7; the match to TRBD1 covers 7 bases. Germline V CDR1 and CDR2: MDHEN, SYDVKM. The CDR3 spans 14 residues. The V and J ends lost 6 bases and 2 bases, in that order; junction bases with no gene match: 7.

CDR3 protein: CASPRDSGTCYEQYF. CDR3 DNA: TGTGCCAGCCCGCGGGATAGCGGGACGTGCTACGAGCAGTACTTC. The V call is TRBV27, the J call TRBJ2-7, with 8 bases fitting TRBD2. CDR1 MNHEY and CDR2 SMNVEV come from the germline V gene (reference sequence). The CDR3 has 15 residues. Losses at the gene ends were 8 bases for V and 3 bases for J; bases not matched to a gene: 12.

The rearrangement links TRBV5-4 to TRBJ1-4, with a weak D call TRBD1 (6 bases). CDR3 length: 17 amino acids. CDR1 and CDR2 from the germline V gene are SGHNT and YYREEE (reference sequence). Trimming pared 0 bases from V and 2 bases from J, leaving 14 bases between. DNA for the CDR3: TGTGCCAGCAGCTTGGGTTCAGGGGTTGCGACTAATGAAAAACTGTTTTTT. It encodes CASSLGSGVATNEKLFF. The full variable domain, in which reference TRBV5-4 and TRBJ1-4 provide the parts outside the CDR3, is ETGVTQSPTHLIKTRGQQVTLRCSSQSGHNTVSWYQQALGQGPQFIFQYYREEENGRGNFPPRFSGLQFPNYSSELNVNALELDDSALYLCASSLGSGVATNEKLFFGSGTQLSVL.

V gene TRBV7-2 combines with J gene TRBJ1-5; TRBD1 is a possible D gene (5 bases). CDR3 length: 16 residues. V lost 2 bases and J lost 2, with 13 bases in between. CDR1 and CDR2 (germline): SGHTA, FQGNSA. CDR3 in DNA: TGTGCCAGCAGCTTAATGGGCCAGGGTGGCAATCAGCCCCAGCATTTT. Protein product: CASSLMGQGGNQPQHF.

The CDR3 nucleotides read TGCAGCGCCGGACAACGTAATGAGCAGTTCTTC. Its translation is CSAGQRNEQFF. The rearrangement uses TRBV29-1 and TRBJ2-1; TRBD1 is a possible D gene (5 bases). The CDR3 runs 11 residues. V lost 7 bases and J 7 bases, leaving 11 bases between the germline ends. Germline V gene sequence: CDR1 SQVTM, CDR2 ANQGSEA.

The J gene is TRBJ2-7, the V gene TRBV5-6; 9 bases align to TRBD2. Germline CDR1 SGHDT, CDR2 YYEEEE. The CDR3 loop spans 17 amino acids. V lost 1 base and J lost 0; bases outside the gene matches: 8. This CDR3 is CASSLPPSGTYSYEQYF. The DNA for the CDR3 is TGTGCCAGCAGCTTGCCCCCTAGCGGGACCTACTCCTACGAGCAGTACTTC.

The table lists this clone with a few counts. The rearrangement uses TRBV6-5 and TRBJ1-4; 7 bases match TRBD1. Trimming cost V 8 bases and J 7 bases; bases outside gene matches: 10. This CDR3 region has 14 residues. The V gene's germline CDR1 is MNHEY and CDR2 SVGAGI. CDR3 residues: CASSPGQRREKLFF. CDR3 DNA: TGTGCCAGCTCACCGGGACAGAGGCGTGAAAAACTGTTTTTT.

V and J are TRBV7-8 and TRBJ1-3, with D possibly matching TRBD1 (5 bases). The CDR3 is 17 residues long. V was clipped by 1 base and J by 0 bases, with 13 bases between them. Germline CDR1 and CDR2: SGHVS and FQNEAQ. The CDR3 loop reads CASSLVRGFSSGNTIYF. The CDR3 DNA reads as TGTGCCAGCAGCTTAGTAAGGGGCTTTAGCTCTGGAAACACCATATATTTT.

This chain uses TRBV9 with TRBJ1-3, with D tentatively TRBD1 (6 bases). The CDR3 runs 19 residues. Germline CDR1 reads SGDLS; CDR2 reads YYNGEE. V was cut by 2 bases and J by 0 bases, with 21 bases left in between. CDR3: CASSVLPLDRSRSGNTIYF. CDR3 bases: TGTGCCAGCAGCGTGCTCCCACTAGACAGGTCCCGCTCTGGAAACACCATATATTTT.

The sample holds one count of this clone. The CDR3 DNA reads TGTGCCAGCAGCCAAAGCCTGAACTATGGCTACACCTTC. It translates to CASSQSLNYGYTF. The chain combines TRBV28 with TRBJ1-2; D call uncertain. The CDR3 runs to 13 residues. CDR1 and CDR2 from the germline V gene are MDHEN and SYDVKM. V dropped 6 bases and J dropped 2 bases, with 10 bases sitting between them.

The chain carries TRBV7-8 and TRBJ1-5, with a tentative D call TRBD1 (5 bases). Trimming took off 4 bases at V and 5 bases at J, with 18 bases between the two ends. CDR1 and CDR2 (germline): SGHVS, FQNEAQ. The CDR3 spans 16 residues. The CDR3 sequence: CASSSSRVPPDQPQHF. CDR3 coding DNA: TGTGCCAGCAGCTCTTCCAGGGTGCCCCCTGATCAGCCCCAGCATTTT.

This clone was seen a single time. This chain uses TRBV28 with TRBJ1-3, with TRBD1 matching over 7 bases. This CDR3 has 15 residues. V gave up 5 bases and J gave up 2 bases; unmatched junction bases: 6. Germline CDR1 and CDR2: MDHEN and SYDVKM. The CDR3 is CASSQGQVAGNTIYF. The CDR3 DNA follows: TGTGCCAGCAGTCAAGGACAGGTGGCTGGAAACACCATATATTTT.

This chain uses TRBV6-5 with TRBJ2-5, with 7 bases that match TRBD1. Germline V gene data show CDR1 as MNHEY and CDR2 as SVGAGI. V lost 7 bases to trimming and J lost 2 bases; unmatched junction nucleotides: 4. The CDR3 runs to 13 residues. The CDR3: CASTRTGQETQYF. In DNA form, the CDR3 reads TGTGCCAGCACGAGGACAGGACAAGAGACCCAGTACTTC.

The chain has TRBV10-3 and TRBJ2-7; 9 positions agree with TRBD1. Looked up from germline, CDR1 is ENHRY and CDR2 is SYGVKD. The CDR3 covers 15 residues. V was clipped by 3 bases and J by 1 base; unmatched bases: 4. The CDR3 DNA is TGTGCCATCAGTGAAGGGGACAGGGTTTCCTACGAGCAGTACTTC. This sequence encodes CAISEGDRVSYEQYF.

The V gene is TRBV9, the J gene TRBJ2-5; 7 nucleotides match TRBD1. Looked up from germline, CDR1 is SGDLS and CDR2 is YYNGEE. The junction had 4 bases not matched to a gene; V was cut back by 4 bases and J by 1 base. The CDR3 is 14 amino acids. The DNA of the CDR3 is TGTGCCAGCAGCCGCCGGACAGGCCAAGAGACCCAGTACTTC. It codes for CASSRRTGQETQYF. Full variable domain (outside the CDR3, taken from reference TRBV9 and TRBJ2-5): DSGVTQTPKHLITATGQRVTLRCSPRSGDLSVYWYQQSLDQGLQFLIQYYNGEERAKGNILERFSAQQFPDLHSELNLSSLELGDSALYFCASSRRTGQETQYFGPGTRLLVL.

The gene calls are TRBV4-3 and TRBJ2-3; 8 bases agree with TRBD2. Germline loops: CDR1 LGHNA, CDR2 YSLEER. Trimming at V came to 0 bases and at J to 5 bases, leaving 7 bases not matched to a gene. CDR3 size: 16 residues. CDR3 region: CASSQDPGGAGDTQYF. The CDR3 DNA reads as TGCGCCAGCAGCCAAGACCCGGGGGGGGCAGGAGATACGCAGTATTTT.